This T cell receptor (beta chain) was recorded in a study of cytomegalovirus exposure and HLA in healthy donors. Study background: Researchers previously reported finding 90 million to 120 million unique TCR beta sequences from roughly 200 million T cells.

Whole-study results and caveats: V- and J-gene trimming of TCR beta was linked (in a later analysis) to a missense DCLRE1C variant. Most of the CMV-associated TCR beta chains (in a later analysis) appeared to be HLA-restricted.

About this clone itself: Its antigen is unidentified.

The PCR used 60 Vbeta and 13 Jbeta primers. Profiling relied on immunoSEQ multiplex PCR, and the TCRdb table lists in-frame clones only, not all of them. Among approximately 100,000 clones listed, 79% were seen once. This TCR derives from a female donor in good health and CMV-seropositive. The sample was PBMCs.

This chain's CDR3 is CASSRPGGRTDTQYF. Here the CDR3 DNA reads TGTGCCAGCAGCCGGCCGGGGGGGCGGACAGATACGCAGTATTTT. The chain uses TRBV7-2 and TRBJ2-3, with 8 bases identical to TRBD2. The CDR3 length is 15 residues. Germline V gene sequence: CDR1 SGHTA, CDR2 FQGNSA. Trimming cost V 5 bases and J 3 bases; bases outside gene matches: 7.